This T cell receptor (beta chain) stems from a study of STAT5B mutations in CD4+ large granular lymphocyte leukemia. The study, taken as a whole, reports: 8/27 top patient clones versus 2/35 control clones were TRBV06-family.

TCRdb's table, derived via immunoSEQ multiplex PCR, lists solely in-frame clones and lacks some. The table lists some 21,000 clones, more than 65% of them singletons. The CDR3 has 12 residues. V lost 7 bases and J lost 1, with 7 bases in between. CDR1 is ENHRY and CDR2 is SYGVKD in the germline V gene. Worth noting for this clone: Antigen: not known.

Sample: CD4+ T cells from blood buffy coats. This chain uses TRBV10-3 with TRBJ1-1; D uncertain. The sequence was obtained from a human donor in good health. CDR3 amino acids: CAIKRGNTEAFF. The CDR3 DNA sequence: TGTGCCATCAAACGGGGGAACACTGAAGCTTTCTTT.